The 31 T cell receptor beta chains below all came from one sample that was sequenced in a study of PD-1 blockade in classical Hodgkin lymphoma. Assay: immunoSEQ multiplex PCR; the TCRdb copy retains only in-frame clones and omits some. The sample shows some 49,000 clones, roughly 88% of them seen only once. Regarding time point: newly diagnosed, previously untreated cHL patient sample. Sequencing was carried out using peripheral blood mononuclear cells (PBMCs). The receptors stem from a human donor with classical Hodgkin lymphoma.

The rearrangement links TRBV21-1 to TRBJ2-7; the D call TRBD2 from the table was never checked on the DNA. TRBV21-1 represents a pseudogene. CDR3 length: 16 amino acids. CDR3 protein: CASSSRTSGTIYEQYV. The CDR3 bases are TGTGCCAGCAGCTCTCGGACTAGCGGGACCATTTACGAGCAGTACGTC.

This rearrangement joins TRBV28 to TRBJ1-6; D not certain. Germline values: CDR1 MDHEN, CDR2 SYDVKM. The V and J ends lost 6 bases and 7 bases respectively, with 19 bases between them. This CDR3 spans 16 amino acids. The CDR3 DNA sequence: TGTGCCAGCAGCCCCAACAGTGCTTTTCTAAATTCACCCCTCCACTTT. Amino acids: CASSPNSAFLNSPLHF.

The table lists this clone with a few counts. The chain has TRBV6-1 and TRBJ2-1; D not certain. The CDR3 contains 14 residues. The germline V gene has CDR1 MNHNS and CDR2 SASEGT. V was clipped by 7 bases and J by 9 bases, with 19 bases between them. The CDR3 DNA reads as TGTGCCAGCATATCTGGTGCTGGAGTCGGTGAGCAGTTCTTC. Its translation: CASISGAGVGEQFF.

CDR3 nucleotide sequence: TGTGCCAGCAGTGGGGACAGGGGGTCTGGCTACACCTTC. It yields the protein CASSGDRGSGYTF. V gene TRBV2 combines with J gene TRBJ1-2; 11 positions agree with TRBD1. The germline gives CDR1 SNHLY, CDR2 FYNNEI. This CDR3 spans 13 amino acids. With V trimmed by 4 bases and J by 7 bases, 2 bases remained unmatched.

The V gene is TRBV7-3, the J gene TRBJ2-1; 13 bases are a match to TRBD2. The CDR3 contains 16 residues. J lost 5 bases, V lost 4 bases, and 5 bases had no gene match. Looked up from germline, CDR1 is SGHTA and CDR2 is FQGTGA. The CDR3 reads CASSSGLAGEDNEQFF. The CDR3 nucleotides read TGTGCCAGCAGCTCCGGACTAGCGGGAGAGGACAATGAGCAGTTCTTC.

This CDR3 reads CASTSNQDQPQHF. The CDR3 coding sequence is TGTGCCAGCACTTCCAACCAGGATCAGCCCCAGCATTTT. This chain connects TRBV7-9 to TRBJ1-5; D not certain. Germline V lookup: CDR1 SEHNR, CDR2 FQNEAQ (reference sequence). Trimming removed 7 bases from V and 5 bases from J, with 12 bases in between. This CDR3 spans 13 amino acids. Complete variable domain (other parts from reference TRBV7-9 and TRBJ1-5): DTGVSQNPRHKITKRGQNVTFRCDPISEHNRLYWYRQTLGQGPEFLTYFQNEAQLEKSRLLSDRFSAERPKGSFSTLEIQRTEQGDSAMYLCASTSNQDQPQHFGDGTRLSIL.

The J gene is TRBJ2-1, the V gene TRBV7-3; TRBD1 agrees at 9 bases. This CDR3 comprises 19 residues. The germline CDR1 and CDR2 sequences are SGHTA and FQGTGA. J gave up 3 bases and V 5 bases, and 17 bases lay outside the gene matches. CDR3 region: CASSTLPGTGIRGYNEQFF. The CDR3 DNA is TGTGCCAGCAGCACTCTCCCTGGGACAGGGATACGCGGCTACAATGAGCAGTTCTTC.

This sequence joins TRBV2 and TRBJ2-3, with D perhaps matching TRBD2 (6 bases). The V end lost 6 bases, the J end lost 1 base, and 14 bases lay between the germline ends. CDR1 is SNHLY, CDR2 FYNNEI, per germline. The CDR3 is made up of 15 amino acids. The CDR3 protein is CASRPRTGGTDTQYF. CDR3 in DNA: TGTGCCAGCAGGCCCAGAACGGGGGGCACAGATACGCAGTATTTT.

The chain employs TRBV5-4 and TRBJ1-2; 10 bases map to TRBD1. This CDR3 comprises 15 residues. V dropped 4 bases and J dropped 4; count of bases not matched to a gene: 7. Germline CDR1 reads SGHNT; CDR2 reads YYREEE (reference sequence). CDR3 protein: CASSRQGAQSYGYTF. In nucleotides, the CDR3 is TGTGCCAGCAGCCGACAGGGGGCGCAAAGCTATGGCTACACCTTC.

The CDR3 nucleotides read TGTGCCAGTAGTTCAAGGACAGTCCGAAGGTATAGCAATCAGCCCCAGCATTTT. Translation: CASSSRTVRRYSNQPQHF. The chain links TRBV19 to TRBJ1-5; the D gene is possibly TRBD1 (6 bases). The length of the CDR3 is 18 residues. The germline V gene encodes CDR1 LNHDA and CDR2 SQIVND (reference sequence). With 5 bases removed from V and 0 bases from J, the gap between germline ends came to 20 bases.

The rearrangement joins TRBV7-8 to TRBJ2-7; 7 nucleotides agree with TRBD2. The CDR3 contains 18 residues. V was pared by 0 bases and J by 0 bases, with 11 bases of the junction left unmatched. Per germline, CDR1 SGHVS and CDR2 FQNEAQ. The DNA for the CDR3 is TGTGCCAGCAGCTTAGCGTCGGGGAGCGGGATCTCCTCCTACGAGCAGTACTTC. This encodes CASSLASGSGISSYEQYF.

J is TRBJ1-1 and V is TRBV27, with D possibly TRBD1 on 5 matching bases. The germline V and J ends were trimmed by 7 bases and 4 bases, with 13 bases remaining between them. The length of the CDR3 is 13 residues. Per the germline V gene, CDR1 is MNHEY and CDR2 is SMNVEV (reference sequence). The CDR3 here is CASTFGGSTEAFF. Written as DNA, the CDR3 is TGTGCCAGCACGTTCGGGGGATCCACTGAAGCTTTCTTT.

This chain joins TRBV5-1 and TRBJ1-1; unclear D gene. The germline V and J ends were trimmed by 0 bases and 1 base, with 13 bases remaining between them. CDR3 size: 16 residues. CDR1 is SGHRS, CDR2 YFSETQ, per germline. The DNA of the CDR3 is TGCGCCAGCAGCTTGGAGGTGCCATTGGGGAACACTGAAGCTTTCTTT. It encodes CASSLEVPLGNTEAFF. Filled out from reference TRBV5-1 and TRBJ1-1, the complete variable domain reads KAGVTQTPRYLIKTRGQQVTLSCSPISGHRSVSWYQQTPGQGLQFLFEYFSETQRNKGNFPGRFSGRQFSNSRSEMNVSTLELGDSALYLCASSLEVPLGNTEAFFGQGTRLTVV.

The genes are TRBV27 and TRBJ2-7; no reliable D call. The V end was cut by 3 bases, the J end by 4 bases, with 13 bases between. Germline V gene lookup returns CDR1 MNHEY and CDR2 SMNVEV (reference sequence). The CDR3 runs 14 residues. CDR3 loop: CASSLAQGLYEQYF. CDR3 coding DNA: TGTGCCAGCAGTTTGGCTCAAGGTTTATACGAGCAGTACTTC.

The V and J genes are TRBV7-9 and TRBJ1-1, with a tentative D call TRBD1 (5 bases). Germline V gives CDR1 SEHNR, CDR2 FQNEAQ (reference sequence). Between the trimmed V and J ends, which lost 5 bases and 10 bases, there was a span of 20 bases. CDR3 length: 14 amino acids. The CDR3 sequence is CASSPGLADGAAFF. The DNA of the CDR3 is TGTGCCAGCAGCCCAGGGTTGGCGGACGGAGCAGCTTTCTTT.

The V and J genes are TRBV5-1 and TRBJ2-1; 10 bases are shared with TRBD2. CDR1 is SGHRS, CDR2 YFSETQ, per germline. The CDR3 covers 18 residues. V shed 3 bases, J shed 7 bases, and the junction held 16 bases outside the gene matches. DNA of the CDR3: TGCGCCAGCAGCTATCTCCATGCTCCGGGACTAGCGTTTAATGAGCAGTTCTTC. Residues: CASSYLHAPGLAFNEQFF.

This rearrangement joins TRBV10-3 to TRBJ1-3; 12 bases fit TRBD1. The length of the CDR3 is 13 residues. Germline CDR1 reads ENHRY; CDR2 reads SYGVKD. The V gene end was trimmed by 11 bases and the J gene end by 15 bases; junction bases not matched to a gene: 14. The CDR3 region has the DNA TGTGCCGTGCGGGACAGGGGGCAAGGAGAGACATATTTT. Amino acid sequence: CAVRDRGQGETYF.

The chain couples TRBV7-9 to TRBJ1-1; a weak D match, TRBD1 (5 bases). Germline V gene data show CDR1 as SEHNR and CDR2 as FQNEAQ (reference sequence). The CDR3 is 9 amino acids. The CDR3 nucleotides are TGTGCGGGGGGCACTGAAGCTTTCTTT. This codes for CAGGTEAFF.

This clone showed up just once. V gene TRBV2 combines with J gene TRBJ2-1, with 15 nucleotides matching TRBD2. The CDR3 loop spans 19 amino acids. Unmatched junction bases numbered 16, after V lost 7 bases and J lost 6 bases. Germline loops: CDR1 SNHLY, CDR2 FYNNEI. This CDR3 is CASTVGTSGRSERSNEQFF. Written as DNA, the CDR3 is TGTGCCAGCACTGTCGGGACTAGCGGGAGGTCAGAGAGAAGCAATGAGCAGTTCTTC.

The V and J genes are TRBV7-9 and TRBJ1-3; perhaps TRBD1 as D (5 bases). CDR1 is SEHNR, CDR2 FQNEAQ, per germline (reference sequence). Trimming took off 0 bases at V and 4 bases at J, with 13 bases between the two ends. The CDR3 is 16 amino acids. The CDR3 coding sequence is TGTGCCAGCAGCTTAGCGCAGGGATTGGGCGGAAACACCATATATTTT. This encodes CASSLAQGLGGNTIYF.

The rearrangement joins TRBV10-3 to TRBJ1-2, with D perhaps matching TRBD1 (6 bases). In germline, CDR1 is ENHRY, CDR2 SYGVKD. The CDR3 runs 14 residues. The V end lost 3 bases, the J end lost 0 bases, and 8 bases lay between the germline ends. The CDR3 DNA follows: TGTGCCATCAGTGAATGGACAGCTAACTATGGCTACACCTTC. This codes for CAISEWTANYGYTF.

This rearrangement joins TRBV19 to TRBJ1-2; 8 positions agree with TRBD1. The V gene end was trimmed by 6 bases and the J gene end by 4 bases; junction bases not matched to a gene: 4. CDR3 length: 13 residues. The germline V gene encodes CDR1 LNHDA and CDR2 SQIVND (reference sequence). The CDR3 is CASRGQGGYGYTF. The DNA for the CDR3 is TGTGCCAGTAGAGGACAGGGTGGCTATGGCTACACCTTC. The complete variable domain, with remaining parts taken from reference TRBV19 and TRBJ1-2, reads DGGITQSPKYLFRKEGQNVTLSCEQNLNHDAMYWYRQDPGQGLRLIYYSQIVNDFQKGDIAEGYSVSREKKESFPLTVTSAQKNPTAFYLCASRGQGGYGYTFGSGTRLTVV.

The CDR3 here is CASSDWVGADTQYF. Written as DNA, the CDR3 is TGTGCCAGCAGTGACTGGGTTGGCGCAGATACGCAGTATTTT. The V and J genes are TRBV6-4 and TRBJ2-3, with no clear D. Germline-derived CDR1 and CDR2 are MRHNA and SNTAGT. The CDR3 loop spans 14 amino acids. V dropped 1 base and J dropped 4 bases, with 9 bases sitting between them.

The CDR3 is CASSFTAGAYEQYF. The DNA of the CDR3 is TGCGCCAGCAGCTTCACAGCGGGGGCCTACGAGCAGTACTTC. This sequence joins TRBV5-1 and TRBJ2-7, with 8 bases identical to TRBD2. The ends lost 2 bases at V and 2 bases at J; junction bases unmatched: 3. The CDR3 covers 14 residues. CDR1 is SGHRS and CDR2 is YFSETQ in the germline V gene.

CDR3 sequence: CASSYHPQGLFYEQYF. CDR3 bases: TGTGCCAGCAGTTACCACCCACAGGGATTATTCTACGAGCAGTACTTC. The chain uses TRBV28 and TRBJ2-7; TRBD1 might be the D (6 bases). V gave up 4 bases and J gave up 3 bases, with 19 bases separating them. The germline gives CDR1 MDHEN, CDR2 SYDVKM. CDR3 length equals 16 residues.

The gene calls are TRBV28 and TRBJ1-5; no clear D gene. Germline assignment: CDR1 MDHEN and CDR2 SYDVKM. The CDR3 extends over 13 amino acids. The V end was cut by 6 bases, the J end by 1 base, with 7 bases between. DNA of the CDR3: TGTGCCAGCAGCCCCGGGAGCAATCAGCCCCAGCATTTT. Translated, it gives CASSPGSNQPQHF.

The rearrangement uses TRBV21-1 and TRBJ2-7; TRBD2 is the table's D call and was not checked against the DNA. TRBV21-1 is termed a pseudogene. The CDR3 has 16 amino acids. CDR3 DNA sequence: TGTGCCAGCAGCAAAGCGCCCCTTAGGCGGCACTACGAGCAGTACGTC. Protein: CASSKAPLRRHYEQYV.

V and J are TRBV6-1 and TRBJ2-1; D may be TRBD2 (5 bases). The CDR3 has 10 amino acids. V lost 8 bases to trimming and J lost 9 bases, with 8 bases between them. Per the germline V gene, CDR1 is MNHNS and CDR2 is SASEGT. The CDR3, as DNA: TGTGCCAGCGAAGAGGGTGAGCAGTTCTTC. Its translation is CASEEGEQFF.

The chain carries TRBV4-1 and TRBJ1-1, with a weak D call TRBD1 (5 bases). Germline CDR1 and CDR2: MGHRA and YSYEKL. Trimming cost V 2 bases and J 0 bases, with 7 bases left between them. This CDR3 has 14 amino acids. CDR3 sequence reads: CASSQRGLNTEAFF. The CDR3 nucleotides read TGCGCCAGCAGCCAACGGGGACTGAACACTGAAGCTTTCTTT.

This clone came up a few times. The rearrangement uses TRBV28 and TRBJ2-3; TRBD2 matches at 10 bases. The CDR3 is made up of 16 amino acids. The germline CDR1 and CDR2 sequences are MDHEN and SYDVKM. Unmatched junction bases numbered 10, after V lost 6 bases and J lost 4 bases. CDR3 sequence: CASRSGTSARSDTQYF. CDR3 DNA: TGTGCCAGCAGGTCCGGGACTAGCGCCAGGTCAGATACGCAGTATTTT.

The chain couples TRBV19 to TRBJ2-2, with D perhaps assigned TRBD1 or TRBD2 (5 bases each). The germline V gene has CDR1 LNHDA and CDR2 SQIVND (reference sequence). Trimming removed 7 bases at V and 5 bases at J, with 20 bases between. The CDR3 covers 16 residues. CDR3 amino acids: CASKAEGVSGTGELFF. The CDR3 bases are TGTGCCAGTAAAGCGGAAGGGGTTAGTGGGACCGGGGAGCTGTTTTTT.